What follows are 7 T cell receptor beta chains derived from one specimen sequenced in a study of T-cell reconstitution after alpha-beta-depleted transplantation in children. It was with unique molecular identifiers that the TCRbeta library was prepared. In TCRdb, the PCR reads were re-called with MiXCR into one record per CDR3 protein. The sample shows roughly 500,000 distinct CDR3 sequences, around a third of them seen only once. The starting material was PBMCs from the stem cell graft donor, obtained from the stem cell graft. The source of these receptors is a human donor who donated a stem cell graft to a child with aplastic anemia.

In this sample, this clonotype turned up a few times. The chain employs TRBV7-2 and TRBJ1-5; weak D call: TRBD1 (5 bases). The CDR3 runs to 13 residues. Germline V CDR1 and CDR2: SGHTA, FQGNSA. Deletions cut 5 bases from V and 7 bases from J, with 12 bases between. The CDR3 sequence is CASSRDREQPQHF. In nucleotides, the CDR3 is TGTGCCAGCAGCAGAGACAGAGAGCAGCCCCAGCATTTT.

This chain uses TRBV12-3 or TRBV12-4 with TRBJ2-3, with D hard to call. The V end was cut by 5 bases, the J end by 0 bases, with 12 bases between. The CDR3 sequence is 15 residues long. CDR3 bases: TGTGCCAGCAGTCTAGGTTGGCGTAGCACAGATACGCAGTATTTT. It is translated as CASSLGWRSTDTQYF.

In its sample, this clonotype was seen a few times. The chain joins TRBV5-1 to TRBJ1-1, with D perhaps matching TRBD1 (5 bases). Per germline, CDR1 SGHRS and CDR2 YFSETQ. V was shortened by 0 bases and J by 5 bases, with 14 bases between the two germline ends. The CDR3 totals 15 residues. This chain's CDR3 is CASSLDPGIRTEAFF. CDR3 bases: TGCGCCAGCAGCTTGGACCCAGGGATTCGAACTGAAGCTTTCTTT.

The CDR3 reads CSARRVGGGTPDTQYF. The CDR3 nucleotides are TGCAGTGCTAGACGGGTTGGGGGGGGGACCCCAGATACGCAGTATTTT. V usage is TRBV20-1 and J usage is TRBJ2-3; 7 bases map to TRBD2. The trim removed 2 bases at V and 4 bases at J, leaving 12 bases unmatched. Per the germline V gene, CDR1 is DFQATT and CDR2 is SNEGSKA (reference sequence). The CDR3 is 16 residues long.

The V call is TRBV6-1, the J call TRBJ1-2; 7 bases are a match to TRBD1. V was clipped by 6 bases and J by 0 bases; unmatched bases: 4. Germline CDR1 reads MNHNS; CDR2 reads SASEGT. There are 14 residues in the CDR3. The CDR3 nucleotides are TGTGCCAGCAGCGGGACAGTACCTAACTATGGCTACACCTTC. Its translation is CASSGTVPNYGYTF.

This chain joins TRBV20-1 and TRBJ2-1; D may be TRBD2 (5 bases). The germline V and J ends were trimmed by 7 bases and 2 bases, with 18 bases remaining between them. This CDR3 has 15 amino acids. The germline V gene encodes CDR1 DFQATT and CDR2 SNEGSKA (reference sequence). CDR3 DNA: TGCAGTGTCCAAAACGCCCAGCGGACCTACAATGAGCAGTTCTTC. It specifies CSVQNAQRTYNEQFF.

There are a few counts of this clonotype. V usage is TRBV20-1 and J usage is TRBJ2-7, with 9 bases that match TRBD2. This CDR3 contains 13 residues. Losses at the gene ends were 3 bases for V and 4 bases for J; bases not matched to a gene: 4. Looked up from germline, CDR1 is DFQATT and CDR2 is SNEGSKA (reference sequence). CDR3 DNA sequence: TGCAGTGCTAGGACTAGCGGACCTTACGAGCAGTACTTC. Protein sequence: CSARTSGPYEQYF.